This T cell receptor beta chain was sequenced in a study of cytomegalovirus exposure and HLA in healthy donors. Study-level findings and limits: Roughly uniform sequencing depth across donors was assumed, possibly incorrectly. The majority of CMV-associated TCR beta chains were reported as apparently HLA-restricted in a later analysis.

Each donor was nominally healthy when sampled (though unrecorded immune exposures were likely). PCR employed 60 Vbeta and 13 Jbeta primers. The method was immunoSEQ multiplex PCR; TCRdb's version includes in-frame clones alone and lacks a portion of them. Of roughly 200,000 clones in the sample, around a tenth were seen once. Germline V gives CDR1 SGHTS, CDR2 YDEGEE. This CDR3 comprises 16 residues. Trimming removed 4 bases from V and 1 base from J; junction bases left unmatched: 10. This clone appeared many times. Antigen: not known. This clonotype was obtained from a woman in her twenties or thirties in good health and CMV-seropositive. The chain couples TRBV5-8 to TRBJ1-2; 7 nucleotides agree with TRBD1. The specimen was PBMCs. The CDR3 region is CASSREGGGLNYGYTF. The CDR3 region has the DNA TGTGCCAGCAGCCGCGAAGGAGGGGGCCTTAACTATGGCTACACCTTC. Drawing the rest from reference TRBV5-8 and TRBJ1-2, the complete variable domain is EAGVTQSPTHLIKTRGQQATLRCSPISGHTSVYWYQQALGLGLQFLLWYDEGEERNRGNFPPRFSGRQFPNYSSELNVNALELEDSALYLCASSREGGGLNYGYTFGSGTRLTVV.